The rows below give T cell receptor beta chains drawn from one sample of a study of blood T cell repertoires in COVID-19. Some clones are missing from TCRdb's copy, which holds only in-frame ones; the method was immunoSEQ multiplex PCR. The sample contains some 130,000 clones, around three quarters of which appear only once. The sequenced sample consisted of peripheral blood. The receptors were gathered from an elderly man with acute or convalescent COVID-19. The CDR3 runs from the conserved cysteine through the conserved F or W. A D gene is named only where the DNA matches it firmly. Clone size is stated in some rows and not others, as once, few, many or a class when expanded.

d_call j_call clone_size v_call cdr3_aa cdr3_nt
TRBD1 TRBJ1-2 NA TRBV6-4 CASSVTGTGPSGYTF TGTGCCAGCAGTGTAACCGGGACAGGGCCTTCTGGCTACACCTTC
TRBD2 TRBJ2-7 NA TRBV2 CASTFLAGDYEQYF TGTGCCAGCACCTTTCTAGCGGGGGACTACGAGCAGTACTTC
TRBD1 TRBJ2-7 few TRBV7-8 CASSSGQSDDEQYF TGTGCCAGCAGCTCGGGACAGTCCGATGACGAGCAGTACTTC
NA TRBJ1-2 once TRBV5-1 CASSPDSSSDYGYTF TGCGCCAGCAGCCCCGACAGTAGCTCGGACTATGGCTACACCTTC
NA TRBJ1-5 NA TRBV18 CASSPMGGNQPQHF TGTGCCAGCTCACCCATGGGGGGTAATCAGCCCCAGCATTTT
NA TRBJ1-6 NA TRBV19 CASGRGYNSPLHF TGTGCCAGCGGAAGGGGGTATAATTCACCCCTCCACTTT
NA TRBJ2-1 NA TRBV23-1 CASSQFEEESEQFF TGCGCCAGCAGTCAATTCGAGGAGGAGTCAGAGCAGTTCTTC
TRBD1 TRBJ1-2 NA TRBV27 CASSIGTGTTNYGYTF TGTGCCAGCAGTATCGGGACAGGTACTACTAACTATGGCTACACCTTC
NA TRBJ2-7 NA TRBV7-2 CASSHVPTEQYF TGTGCCAGCAGCCATGTCCCGACAGAGCAGTACTTC
NA TRBJ1-4 NA TRBV6-2/TRBV6-3 CASSFLKREKLFF TGTGCCAGCAGTTTCCTCAAACGGGAAAAACTGTTTTTT
NA TRBJ1-1 NA TRBV24-1 CATPNPGERTEAFF TGTGCCACACCTAATCCAGGGGAAAGGACTGAAGCTTTCTTT
NA TRBJ2-7 NA TRBV7-9 CASSQRQGLEQYF TGTGCCAGCAGCCAACGACAGGGACTCGAGCAGTACTTC
TRBD2 TRBJ2-5 NA TRBV9 CASTPGPGGGQETQYF TGTGCCAGCACCCCCGGCCCCGGGGGAGGGCAAGAGACCCAGTACTTC
TRBD2 TRBJ2-7 NA TRBV27 CASSSTSRGEQYF TGTGCCAGCAGTTCGACTAGCCGCGGGGAGCAGTACTTC
TRBD1 TRBJ2-3 NA TRBV6-5 CASRPGQMSDTQYF TGTGCCAGCAGGCCGGGACAGATGTCAGATACGCAGTATTTT
TRBD1 TRBJ1-1 NA TRBV6-1 CASSPRRGLNTEAFF TGTGCCAGCAGTCCACGAAGGGGGCTGAACACTGAAGCTTTCTTT
NA TRBJ2-5 NA TRBV7-9 CASSERGETQYF TGTGCCAGCAGCGAGAGAGGGGAGACCCAGTACTTC
NA TRBJ2-7 NA TRBV24-1 CATSDFVEQYF TGTGCCACCAGTGATTTCGTGGAGCAGTACTTC
TRBD1 TRBJ1-5 NA TRBV2 CASTQGANQPQHF TGTGCCAGCACTCAGGGGGCAAATCAGCCCCAGCATTTT
NA TRBJ1-1 few TRBV11-2 CASSLASGTEAFF TGTGCCAGCAGCTTAGCCAGCGGCACTGAAGCTTTCTTT
NA TRBJ2-3 NA TRBV7-2 CASTFGRGVDTQYF TGTGCCAGCACCTTTGGCAGGGGAGTAGATACGCAGTATTTT
TRBD2 TRBJ2-5 NA TRBV15 CATSRVSGGGETQYF TGTGCCACCAGCAGGGTTAGCGGGGGGGGAGAGACCCAGTACTTC
TRBD1 TRBJ1-6 NA TRBV2 CASSSRTGDNSPLHF TGTGCCAGCAGTTCAAGGACAGGGGATAATTCACCCCTCCACTTT
NA TRBJ1-6 NA TRBV11-2 CASSLEQRGDSPLHF TGTGCCAGCAGCTTAGAACAGCGGGGTGATTCACCCCTCCACTTT
TRBD1 TRBJ2-7 NA TRBV2 CASRTGTGGFEQYF TGTGCCAGCAGAACCGGGACAGGGGGCTTCGAGCAGTACTTC
NA TRBJ1-2 NA TRBV30 CAWSRIGGQPDNYSYTF TGTGCCTGGAGTCGGATCGGCGGACAGCCGGATAACTATAGCTACACCTTC
TRBD1 TRBJ1-5 NA TRBV19 CASWDRNSNQPQHF TGTGCCAGTTGGGACAGGAATAGCAATCAGCCCCAGCATTTT
TRBD2 TRBJ2-2 NA TRBV9 CASSVVGTSDPGELFF TGTGCCAGCAGCGTAGTCGGGACTAGCGACCCCGGGGAGCTGTTTTTT
NA TRBJ2-7 NA TRBV7-3 CASSVNRVGEQYF TGTGCCAGCAGCGTCAACAGGGTAGGCGAGCAGTACTTC
NA TRBJ1-5 NA TRBV18 CASSLLIAGNNQPQHF TGTGCCAGCTCCCTCCTCATTGCGGGGAACAATCAGCCCCAGCATTTT
NA TRBJ2-7 NA TRBV3-1/TRBV3-2 CASSQAEYEQYF TGTGCCAGCAGCCAAGCCGAGTACGAGCAGTACTTC
TRBD1 TRBJ1-1 NA TRBV19 CASNPRGHWNTEAFF TGTGCCAGTAACCCCAGGGGGCATTGGAACACTGAAGCTTTCTTT
TRBD2 TRBJ2-5 NA TRBV9 CASSDGTSGGETQYF TGTGCCAGCAGCGACGGGACTAGCGGGGGAGAGACCCAGTACTTC
NA TRBJ1-5 NA TRBV7-2 CASSLSPWMGQPQHF TGTGCCAGCAGCTTATCCCCTTGGATGGGCCAGCCCCAGCATTTT
TRBD1 TRBJ2-2 few TRBV7-8 CASSPARTGIAGELFF TGTGCCAGCAGCCCAGCTAGGACAGGGATCGCCGGGGAGCTGTTTTTT
NA TRBJ1-2 few TRBV4-2 CASSQVGEGVAGYGYTF TGTGCCAGCAGCCAAGTCGGTGAGGGGGTAGCCGGCTATGGCTACACCTTC
TRBD1 TRBJ2-3 NA TRBV4-2 CASSQAGTANTDTQYF TGTGCCAGCAGCCAAGCCGGGACAGCTAACACAGATACGCAGTATTTT
NA TRBJ2-7 NA TRBV6-5 CASTDWSSYEQYF TGTGCCAGCACCGACTGGAGCTCCTACGAGCAGTACTTC
TRBD2 TRBJ2-3 NA TRBV9 CASSRYRGDTDTQYF TGTGCCAGCAGCCGTTACCGGGGGGACACAGATACGCAGTATTTT
NA TRBJ2-2 NA TRBV7-2 CASTSSTGELFF TGTGCCAGCACCTCGAGCACCGGGGAGCTGTTTTTT
TRBD1 TRBJ1-1 NA TRBV7-2 CASQDRANTEAFF TGTGCCAGCCAGGACAGGGCGAACACTGAAGCTTTCTTT
TRBD2 TRBJ2-3 NA TRBV7-3 CASSPRRGGADTQYF TGTGCCAGCAGCCCCCGGCGGGGGGGCGCAGATACGCAGTATTTT
TRBD1 TRBJ1-1 NA TRBV7-2 CASSSQGGNTEAFF TGTGCCAGCAGCTCCCAGGGGGGGAACACTGAAGCTTTCTTT
NA TRBJ1-4 NA TRBV7-3 CASSSTGTTNEKLFF TGTGCCAGCAGCTCCACGGGGACAACTAATGAAAAACTGTTTTTT
TRBD1 TRBJ2-4 NA TRBV5-6 CASSLLAAGGANSQYF TGTGCCAGCAGCTTGTTGGCTGCAGGGGGCGCGAACTCTCAGTACTTC
TRBD2 TRBJ2-1 NA TRBV5-4 CASSTAGGYSEQFF TGTGCCAGCAGCACAGCGGGGGGGTATAGTGAGCAGTTCTTC
NA TRBJ2-4 NA TRBV19 CASSMPTTNIQYF TGTGCCAGTAGTATGCCGACAACAAACATTCAGTACTTC
NA TRBJ2-2 few TRBV28 CASTLEDTGELFF TGTGCCAGCACCCTGGAGGACACCGGGGAGCTGTTTTTT
NA TRBJ1-2 NA TRBV10-2 CASSETTVYSRGYTF TGCGCCAGCAGTGAGACGACAGTCTATTCGAGGGGCTACACCTTC
NA TRBJ1-3 NA TRBV18 CASTTRTGTSGNTIYF TGTGCCAGCACGACCCGAACAGGGACCTCTGGAAACACCATATATTTT
NA TRBJ1-2 NA TRBV5-4 CASSRGGGEEYGYTF TGTGCCAGCAGCCGCGGAGGAGGAGAGGAGTATGGCTACACCTTC